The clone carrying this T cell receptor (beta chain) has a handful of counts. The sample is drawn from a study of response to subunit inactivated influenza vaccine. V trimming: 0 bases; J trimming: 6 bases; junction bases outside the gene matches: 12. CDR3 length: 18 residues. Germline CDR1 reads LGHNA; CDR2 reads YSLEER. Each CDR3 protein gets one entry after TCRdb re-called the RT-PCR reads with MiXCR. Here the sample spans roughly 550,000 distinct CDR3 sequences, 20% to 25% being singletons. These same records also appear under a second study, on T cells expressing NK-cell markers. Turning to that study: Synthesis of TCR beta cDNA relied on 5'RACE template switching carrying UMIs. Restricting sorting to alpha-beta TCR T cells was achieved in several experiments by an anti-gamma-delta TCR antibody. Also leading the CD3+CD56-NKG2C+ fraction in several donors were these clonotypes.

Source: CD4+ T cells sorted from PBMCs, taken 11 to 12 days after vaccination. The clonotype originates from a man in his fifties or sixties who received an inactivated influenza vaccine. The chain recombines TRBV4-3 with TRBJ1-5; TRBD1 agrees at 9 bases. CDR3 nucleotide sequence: TGCGCCAGCAGCCAAGAGCAGAACCGGGACAGGGAGTTTCAGCCCCAGCATTTT. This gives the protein CASSQEQNRDREFQPQHF.